One and the same sample provided the 24 T cell receptor beta chains below, sequenced in a study of T cell responses to AZD1222 COVID-19 vaccine. The table came from immunoSEQ multiplex PCR; TCRdb's copy has only in-frame clones and leaves some out. The table has 150,000 to 200,000 clones, approximately 91% seen once. The sequencing used peripheral blood, collected 28 days after the second AZD1222 dose. Receptors were obtained from an adult who received the AZD1222 COVID-19 vaccine.

This clone has more than one count but fewer than ten. V and J are TRBV9 and TRBJ1-4; tentative D call: TRBD1 (5 bases). The CDR3 spans 15 residues. V lost 4 bases, J lost 7 bases, and 17 bases lay in between. Germline assignment: CDR1 SGDLS and CDR2 YYNGEE. CDR3 residues: CASSTDGTTGEKLFF. CDR3 nucleotide sequence: TGTGCCAGCAGCACCGATGGGACCACTGGTGAAAAACTGTTTTTT. Drawing the rest from reference TRBV9 and TRBJ1-4, the complete variable domain is DSGVTQTPKHLITATGQRVTLRCSPRSGDLSVYWYQQSLDQGLQFLIQYYNGEERAKGNILERFSAQQFPDLHSELNLSSLELGDSALYFCASSTDGTTGEKLFFGSGTQLSVL.

This chain connects TRBV11-1 to TRBJ1-2; D remains unclear. The CDR3 length is 13 residues. Germline V lookup: CDR1 SGHAT, CDR2 FQDESV (reference sequence). Trimming took off 4 bases at V and 8 bases at J, with 14 bases between the two ends. The CDR3 is CASSSTEGRGYTF. The CDR3 nucleotides read TGTGCCAGCAGCTCCACCGAGGGTAGGGGCTACACCTTC.

The chain has TRBV7-2 and TRBJ1-1; 9 nucleotides line up with TRBD1. Germline trimming cut 3 bases from V and 3 bases from J; bases unmatched to any gene: 2. This CDR3 has 14 residues. Germline lookup yields CDR1 SGHTA and CDR2 FQGNSA. The CDR3 is CASSFTGGYTEAFF. CDR3 coding DNA: TGTGCCAGCAGCTTTACAGGGGGCTACACTGAAGCTTTCTTT.

The gene calls are TRBV11-2 and TRBJ2-7; D is undetermined. The CDR3 totals 11 residues. Germline V gene lookup returns CDR1 SGHAT and CDR2 FQNNGV. V was shortened by 1 base and J by 9 bases, with 7 bases between the two germline ends. The CDR3 here is CASSLADGQYF. The DNA of the CDR3 is TGTGCCAGCAGCTTAGCCGATGGGCAGTACTTC.

This sequence joins TRBV7-3 and TRBJ2-5; a weak D match, TRBD1 (5 bases). Germline-derived CDR1 and CDR2 are SGHTA and FQGTGA. V lost 0 bases and J 2 bases, leaving 7 bases between the germline ends. The CDR3 consists of 14 residues. The CDR3 here is CASSLTPGQETQYF. In DNA form, the CDR3 reads TGTGCCAGCAGCTTAACGCCAGGGCAAGAGACCCAGTACTTC.

This chain links TRBV12-3 or TRBV12-4 with TRBJ1-2; D is ambiguous. V was shortened by 3 bases and J by 6 bases, with 8 bases between the two germline ends. CDR3 length equals 12 residues. The CDR3 DNA is TGTGCCAGCAGTTTCGGAAATCATGGCTACACCTTC. Encoded protein: CASSFGNHGYTF.

As regards this clone: The CDR3 does not end in the conserved phenylalanine or tryptophan, so this is likely a read error. The DNA is left out, because the CDR3 cannot be placed on it with certainty; the CDR3 is given as TCRdb lists it. This sequence joins TRBV6-1 and TRBJ2-7; the tabulated D call, TRBD1, remains unverified against the DNA. The CDR3 region is 11 residues in length, termini included. Germline CDR1 and CDR2: MNHNS and SASEGT. Here the CDR3 reads CASSEEGPRGI.

This sequence joins TRBV19 and TRBJ1-5, with a tentative D call TRBD1 (5 bases). CDR3 length: 15 amino acids. In germline, CDR1 is LNHDA, CDR2 SQIVND (reference sequence). The V and J ends lost 3 bases and 7 bases respectively, with 16 bases between them. The CDR3 here is CASSINTGDWQPQHF. DNA of the CDR3: TGTGCCAGTAGTATCAATACGGGGGATTGGCAGCCCCAGCATTTT.

The rearrangement uses TRBV5-4 and TRBJ2-5; 8 bases map to TRBD2. The junction had 15 bases not matched to a gene; V was cut back by 0 bases and J by 8 bases. The CDR3 has 17 amino acids. Germline V gene lookup returns CDR1 SGHNT and CDR2 YYREEE (reference sequence). For the CDR3, the DNA is TGTGCCAGCAGCTTGGCCGGTGGCGGGGGGCTCCTAAGCACCCAGTACTTC. This codes for CASSLAGGGGLLSTQYF. The full variable domain, its missing parts supplied by reference TRBV5-4 and TRBJ2-5, is ETGVTQSPTHLIKTRGQQVTLRCSSQSGHNTVSWYQQALGQGPQFIFQYYREEENGRGNFPPRFSGLQFPNYSSELNVNALELDDSALYLCASSLAGGGGLLSTQYFGPGTRLLVL.

The chain couples TRBV28 to TRBJ1-2; no reliable D call. The V and J ends lost 4 bases and 3 bases respectively, with 15 bases between them. The CDR3 contains 15 residues. Germline lookup yields CDR1 MDHEN and CDR2 SYDVKM. Written as DNA, the CDR3 is TGTGCCAGCAGTTCGGCGGGATTCCCAGACTATGGCTACACCTTC. It encodes CASSSAGFPDYGYTF.

This rearrangement joins TRBV3-1 (or the pseudogene TRBV3-2) to TRBJ2-7, with D tentatively TRBD2 (6 bases). Germline CDR1 is LGHDT and CDR2 is YNNKEL (reference sequence). V was cut by 4 bases and J by 7 bases, with 20 bases left in between. CDR3 length: 15 amino acids. This CDR3 reads CASSRWVGTSGEQYF. As DNA, the CDR3 is TGTGCCAGCAGCCGCTGGGTGGGGACTTCGGGTGAGCAGTACTTC.

This chain links TRBV10-1 with TRBJ2-7; D unclear. CDR3 length: 13 amino acids. The V end lost 3 bases, the J end lost 7 bases, and 13 bases lay between the germline ends. The germline V gene has CDR1 WNHNN and CDR2 SYGVQD (reference sequence). CDR3 protein: CASSEYRVGEQYF. The DNA of the CDR3 is TGCGCCAGCAGTGAATATAGAGTTGGGGAGCAGTACTTC.

V is TRBV12-3 or TRBV12-4 and J is TRBJ2-7; D is uncertain. Trimming shortened V by 2 bases and J by 7 bases, and 9 bases separated the two germline ends. The CDR3 is 12 residues long. The CDR3 sequence is CASSLPTREQYF. The DNA for the CDR3 is TGTGCCAGCAGTTTACCGACGCGGGAGCAGTACTTC.

The chain couples TRBV4-3 to TRBJ2-7; the match to TRBD2 covers 8 bases. Germline-derived CDR1 and CDR2 are LGHNA and YSLEER. With 4 bases clipped from V and 5 bases from J, the junction kept 7 bases outside the gene matches. This CDR3 has 14 residues. In DNA, the CDR3 is TGCGCCAGCAGCCGTAACGGGGGGGCCCACGAGCAGTACTTC. Encoded protein: CASSRNGGAHEQYF.

The V and J genes are TRBV4-1 and TRBJ2-7; D may be TRBD1 (6 bases). The CDR3 runs 16 residues. Germline V CDR1 and CDR2: MGHRA, YSYEKL. Between the trimmed V and J ends, which lost 1 base and 4 bases, there was a span of 17 bases. This chain's CDR3 is CASSQVLSGVGYEQYF. CDR3 sequence (DNA): TGCGCCAGCAGCCAAGTGCTCTCAGGGGTAGGGTACGAGCAGTACTTC.

The CDR3 spells CASSLSAHNAHEQYF. The CDR3 DNA sequence: TGTGCCAGCAGCCTCTCCGCCCACAACGCCCACGAGCAGTACTTC. The chain employs TRBV27 and TRBJ2-7; no clear D gene. Trimming cost V 6 bases and J 5 bases, with 20 bases left between them. The CDR3 extends over 15 amino acids. Germline V gives CDR1 MNHEY, CDR2 SMNVEV (reference sequence).

The chain couples TRBV6-5 to TRBJ1-6, with TRBD1 matching over 10 bases. Trimming at V came to 8 bases and at J to 6 bases, leaving 1 base not matched to a gene. There are 13 residues in the CDR3. In germline, CDR1 is MNHEY, CDR2 SVGAGI. DNA of the CDR3: TGTGCCAGCCGGGACAGGGGTAATTCACCCCTCCACTTT. Its protein is CASRDRGNSPLHF.

DNA of the CDR3: TGTGCCAGCCCTACAGCCCCAGATACGCAGTATTTT. Its protein is CASPTAPDTQYF. The chain carries TRBV2 and TRBJ2-3, with D uncertain. Looked up from germline, CDR1 is SNHLY and CDR2 is FYNNEI. The V and J ends lost 8 bases and 4 bases respectively, with 10 bases between them. CDR3 size: 12 residues.

A note on this clone: Other nucleotide sequences from this sample produce the same CDR3. This sequence joins TRBV12-3 or TRBV12-4 and TRBJ1-1; a possible D gene is TRBD1 (5 bases). This CDR3 has 12 amino acids. Trimming removed 3 bases at V and 4 bases at J, with 6 bases between. The CDR3 region is CASSLRGTEAFF. The CDR3 coding sequence is TGTGCCAGCAGTTTGAGGGGCACTGAAGCTTTCTTT.

This clone occurred once. The chain uses TRBV4-3 and TRBJ1-6, with a possible D match to TRBD1 (6 bases). Germline V gene lookup returns CDR1 LGHNA and CDR2 YSLEER. The CDR3 is 15 amino acids. The V end was cut by 2 bases, the J end by 5 bases, with 10 bases between. CDR3 residues: CASSQPGQNNSPLHF. CDR3 DNA: TGCGCCAGCAGCCAACCCGGACAGAATAATTCACCCCTCCACTTT.

V usage is TRBV6-5 and J usage is TRBJ1-2; D is unresolved. Trimming cost V 8 bases and J 4 bases, with 20 bases left between them. Per germline, CDR1 MNHEY and CDR2 SVGAGI. The CDR3 loop spans 15 amino acids. The CDR3: CASQLGDTPVYGYTF. In nucleotides, the CDR3 is TGTGCCAGCCAATTAGGAGACACTCCGGTCTATGGCTACACCTTC.

This chain links TRBV7-9 with TRBJ2-7, with D unresolved. Deletions cut 2 bases from V and 4 bases from J, with 15 bases between. CDR1 and CDR2 from the germline V gene are SEHNR and FQNEAQ (reference sequence). The CDR3 is 15 amino acids. CDR3: CASSLPQASSYEQYF. The CDR3 nucleotides read TGTGCCAGCAGCTTACCCCAGGCCAGTAGTTACGAGCAGTACTTC. Variable domain in full (rest from reference TRBV7-9 and TRBJ2-7): DTGVSQNPRHKITKRGQNVTFRCDPISEHNRLYWYRQTLGQGPEFLTYFQNEAQLEKSRLLSDRFSAERPKGSFSTLEIQRTEQGDSAMYLCASSLPQASSYEQYFGPGTRLTVT.

The chain couples TRBV7-3 to TRBJ2-3; D may match TRBD1 or TRBD2 (5 bases each). Trimming stripped 5 bases from V and 0 bases from J, with 12 bases between. The germline CDR1 and CDR2 sequences are SGHTA and FQGTGA. The length of the CDR3 is 15 residues. DNA of the CDR3: TGTGCCAGCAGCCCGGGACGGACTAGCACAGATACGCAGTATTTT. The encoded protein is CASSPGRTSTDTQYF.

The V call is TRBV7-2, the J call TRBJ1-2, with 8 bases matching TRBD1. V shed 3 bases, J shed 7 bases, and the junction held 4 bases outside the gene matches. Germline V lookup: CDR1 SGHTA, CDR2 FQGNSA. The CDR3 loop spans 13 amino acids. CDR3 in DNA: TGTGCCAGCAGCTTGGACAGGGTTTCTGGCTACACCTTC. Residues: CASSLDRVSGYTF.